This T cell receptor (beta chain) was documented in a study of T cells in localized non-small cell lung cancer. This CDR3 comprises 16 residues. The germline V gene encodes CDR1 SGHNT and CDR2 YENEEA. J gave up 5 bases and V 0 bases, and 5 bases lay outside the gene matches. This clone was seen more than once but under ten times. What it binds is not known. Study outcomes and limitations: In uninvolved adjacent lung, T cell clonality reached its highest value, exceeding tumor. Longer overall survival accompanied higher blood T cell density. Because sequencing included only one region (of the tumor), heterogeneity remains possible. In adjacent lung appeared a median about 58 of the top 100 tumor clones.

Some clones are missing from TCRdb's copy, which holds only in-frame ones; the method was immunoSEQ multiplex PCR. The sample has over 10,000 clones; approximately 30% are singletons. J is TRBJ2-1 and V is TRBV11-3; the match to TRBD1 covers 9 bases. The clonotype was recovered from a female donor over 55 with stage I lung adenocarcinoma. Material: lung tumor tissue, obtained before any cancer treatment. CDR3 sequence (DNA): TGTGCCAGCAGCTTAGAGGGGACAGGGACCAACAATGAGCAGTTCTTC. Amino acids: CASSLEGTGTNNEQFF.